A single sample is the source of the 31 T cell receptor beta chains below, sequenced in a study of blood T cell repertoires in COVID-19. This table comes from immunoSEQ multiplex PCR, and its TCRdb copy is limited to in-frame clones, with some not included. The sample carries around 130,000 clones, over 75% recorded once. Sequences were obtained from peripheral blood. The receptors originated from an older woman with acute or convalescent COVID-19.

This clone was seen just once. V and J are TRBV4-3 and TRBJ2-6; 9 nucleotides align to TRBD1. V gave up 0 bases and J gave up 0 bases; unmatched junction bases: 6. The germline V gene has CDR1 LGHNA and CDR2 YSLEER. The CDR3 extends over 19 amino acids. The CDR3 DNA is TGCGCCAGCAGCCAAGATCCCGGGACAGGGAGCTCTGGGGCCAACGTCCTGACTTTC. It encodes CASSQDPGTGSSGANVLTF.

The chain recombines TRBV15 with TRBJ2-5, with TRBD2 matching over 10 bases. J gave up 5 bases and V 5 bases, and 8 bases lay outside the gene matches. This CDR3 contains 15 residues. Germline CDR1 LNHNV, CDR2 YYDKDF (reference sequence). CDR3 nucleotides: TGTGCCACCAGCGAGCGGGGGGGCTTTTTCGAGACCCAGTACTTC. Translation gives CATSERGGFFETQYF.

CDR3 region: CASSSGRGNEQFF. The DNA of the CDR3 is TGTGCCAGCAGTTCTGGCAGGGGCAATGAGCAGTTCTTC. The V call is TRBV6-6, the J call TRBJ2-1; D is possibly TRBD1 (6 bases). This CDR3 contains 13 residues. Trimming left V 4 bases short and J 6 bases short, with 10 bases between. The V gene's germline CDR1 is MNHNY and CDR2 SVGAGI (reference sequence).

The rearrangement joins TRBV5-1 to TRBJ2-3, with D possibly matching TRBD2 (5 bases). Germline V lookup: CDR1 SGHRS, CDR2 YFSETQ. V was pared by 4 bases and J by 5 bases, with 11 bases between. The CDR3 has 13 amino acids. CDR3 region: CASSLGREDTQYF. In nucleotides, the CDR3 is TGCGCCAGCAGCCTTGGACGGGAAGATACGCAGTATTTT.

The chain carries TRBV4-3 and TRBJ1-1; perhaps TRBD1 as D (6 bases). CDR3 length: 13 residues. V was cut by 4 bases and J by 5 bases, with 11 bases left in between. Germline CDR1 reads LGHNA; CDR2 reads YSLEER. The chain's CDR3 is CASSRRGGTEAFF. Here the CDR3 DNA reads TGCGCCAGCAGCCGCAGGGGCGGAACTGAAGCTTTCTTT.

The chain joins TRBV5-4 to TRBJ2-2; 7 nucleotides agree with TRBD1. The V gene end was trimmed by 4 bases and the J gene end by 2 bases; junction bases not matched to a gene: 5. This CDR3 has 15 amino acids. Looked up from germline, CDR1 is SGHNT and CDR2 is YYREEE (reference sequence). In DNA form, the CDR3 reads TGTGCCAGCAGCCCTGGGACAGCTAACACCGGGGAGCTGTTTTTT. Translating it yields CASSPGTANTGELFF.

The chain has TRBV7-6 and TRBJ1-5, with TRBD1 identical over 7 bases. V lost 0 bases and J lost 1; bases outside the gene matches: 6. The germline V gene encodes CDR1 SGHVS and CDR2 FNYEAQ. This CDR3 has 17 amino acids. CDR3 in amino acids: CASSLAPPQGSNQPQHF. Here the CDR3 DNA reads TGTGCCAGCAGCTTAGCGCCACCACAGGGGAGCAATCAGCCCCAGCATTTT.

V gene TRBV18 combines with J gene TRBJ2-5, with TRBD1 as a possible D gene (5 bases). Germline V CDR1 and CDR2: KGHSH, LQKENI. This CDR3 comprises 15 residues. V lost 6 bases to trimming and J lost 3 bases, with 17 bases between them. The CDR3, as DNA: TGTGCCAGCTCGCCCCGGGCGACAGCTAAAGAGACCCAGTACTTC. Its protein is CASSPRATAKETQYF.

The chain couples TRBV19 to TRBJ1-1, with 12 bases lining up with TRBD1. Germline CDR1 reads LNHDA; CDR2 reads SQIVND (reference sequence). Unmatched junction bases numbered 14, after V lost 3 bases and J lost 0 bases. The CDR3 is 20 residues long. The CDR3 DNA is TGTGCCAGTAGTATTCTCGCCGGGACAGGGGGCTTTTCAATGAACACTGAAGCTTTCTTT. This translates into CASSILAGTGGFSMNTEAFF.

The chain carries TRBV7-3 and TRBJ2-3, with D tentatively TRBD1 (6 bases). Germline CDR1 reads SGHTA; CDR2 reads FQGTGA. V lost 1 base to trimming and J lost 3 bases, with 11 bases between them. CDR3 length: 15 residues. DNA for the CDR3: TGTGCCAGCAGCTTAAACAGGGTTAGGACAGATACGCAGTATTTT. It specifies CASSLNRVRTDTQYF.

This clone appeared a few times. The CDR3 is CASSGGQINQPQHF. The CDR3 nucleotides read TGTGCCAGCAGCGGGGGACAGATTAATCAGCCCCAGCATTTT. The rearrangement joins TRBV7-9 to TRBJ1-5; 7 positions match TRBD1. The junction had 5 bases not matched to a gene; V was cut back by 5 bases and J by 4 bases. Germline V gene lookup returns CDR1 SEHNR and CDR2 FQNEAQ (reference sequence). This CDR3 contains 14 residues.

The genes are TRBV12-5 and TRBJ2-1; 7 nucleotides agree with TRBD1. The CDR3 spans 15 residues. Germline V gene data show CDR1 as LGHNT and CDR2 as FRNRAP. Trimming at V came to 0 bases and at J to 2 bases, leaving 1 base not matched to a gene. CDR3 region: CASGLVTGAYNEQFF. The CDR3 bases are TGTGCTAGTGGTTTGGTAACAGGGGCCTACAATGAGCAGTTCTTC.

The genes are TRBV20-1 and TRBJ1-2; D is undetermined. V was pared by 6 bases and J by 7 bases, with 12 bases between. Germline V gives CDR1 DFQATT, CDR2 SNEGSKA (reference sequence). The CDR3 runs to 11 residues. The CDR3 nucleotides are TGCAGTGCCCTCACTAGACGTGGCTACACCTTC. Protein: CSALTRRGYTF.

This clone was observed once. The J gene is TRBJ2-3, the V gene TRBV10-1, with TRBD2 matching 13 bases. CDR3 size: 18 residues. CDR1 and CDR2 from the germline V gene are WNHNN and SYGVQD (reference sequence). The V gene end was trimmed by 0 bases and the J gene end by 0 bases; junction bases not matched to a gene: 3. The CDR3 loop is CASSESLAGGQSTDTQYF. CDR3 nucleotide sequence: TGCGCCAGCAGTGAGTCACTAGCGGGGGGGCAGAGCACAGATACGCAGTATTTT.

This chain joins TRBV6-1 and TRBJ1-1; unclear D gene. CDR1 and CDR2 (germline): MNHNS, SASEGT. Trimming pared 2 bases from V and 5 bases from J, leaving 6 bases between. The length of the CDR3 is 12 residues. The CDR3 protein is CASSEPVTEAFF. As DNA, the CDR3 is TGTGCCAGCAGTGAACCGGTGACTGAAGCTTTCTTT.

This chain uses TRBV3-1 (or the pseudogene TRBV3-2) with TRBJ2-3; 10 bases fit TRBD2. CDR1 LGHDT and CDR2 YNNKEL come from the germline V gene (reference sequence). The length of the CDR3 is 16 residues. Trimming cost V 5 bases and J 0 bases; bases outside gene matches: 5. In DNA form, the CDR3 reads TGTGCCAGCAGCAGAGTTAGCGGGGGGAGCACAGATACGCAGTATTTT. It yields the protein CASSRVSGGSTDTQYF.

The chain joins TRBV4-3 to TRBJ1-5, with D hard to call. V lost 0 bases, J lost 10 bases, and 10 bases lay in between. Germline assignment: CDR1 LGHNA and CDR2 YSLEER. This CDR3 comprises 13 residues. CDR3: CASSQDRFSPQHF. The CDR3 DNA is TGCGCCAGCAGCCAAGATCGGTTTTCCCCCCAGCATTTT.

The rearrangement links TRBV4-2 to TRBJ1-2; no firm D call. CDR3 length: 14 residues. Germline values: CDR1 LGHNA, CDR2 YNFKEQ. Trimming removed 2 bases from V and 3 bases from J, with 10 bases in between. In DNA form, the CDR3 reads TGTGCCAGCAGCCAAACAACAGTGGACTATGGCTACACCTTC. Translating gives CASSQTTVDYGYTF.

The chain links TRBV4-1 to TRBJ2-1, with 12 bases lining up with TRBD2. Trimming at V came to 0 bases and at J to 2 bases, leaving 8 bases not matched to a gene. CDR3 length: 19 amino acids. Germline assignment: CDR1 MGHRA and CDR2 YSYEKL. CDR3 in amino acids: CASSQDSFGLAGTYNEQFF. The CDR3 coding sequence is TGCGCCAGCAGCCAAGATTCCTTCGGACTAGCGGGGACCTACAATGAGCAGTTCTTC.

This chain joins TRBV6-6 and TRBJ1-6; no reliable D call. The V and J ends lost 0 bases and 7 bases respectively, with 7 bases between them. CDR3 length: 14 residues. The V gene's germline CDR1 is MNHNY and CDR2 SVGAGI (reference sequence). This CDR3 is CASSYSEDNSPLHF. CDR3 coding DNA: TGTGCCAGCAGTTACTCGGAGGACAATTCACCCCTCCACTTT.

In this sample, this clone turned up once. The chain is built from TRBV30 and TRBJ1-6, with D maybe TRBD1 (6 bases). The germline V and J ends were trimmed by 3 bases and 10 bases, with 19 bases remaining between them. The germline gives CDR1 GTSNPN, CDR2 SVGIG (reference sequence). This CDR3 is 15 amino acids long. The CDR3 DNA is TGTGCCTGGAGGGGGATCGGGGGGCTACGGTCACCCCTCCACTTT. It yields the protein CAWRGIGGLRSPLHF.

This rearrangement joins TRBV11-3 to TRBJ2-6; TRBD2 might be the D (5 bases). The length of the CDR3 is 17 residues. In germline, CDR1 is SGHNT, CDR2 YENEEA. The V gene lost 5 bases and the J gene lost 0 bases, with 14 bases spanning the gap. In DNA, the CDR3 is TGTGCCAGCAGCCCAAGAGAGGGTAACTCTGGGGCCAACGTCCTGACTTTC. Protein: CASSPREGNSGANVLTF.

V gene TRBV7-2 combines with J gene TRBJ1-2, with TRBD1 as a possible D gene (6 bases). Trimming left V 2 bases short and J 7 bases short, with 20 bases between. The CDR3 covers 16 residues. Germline loops: CDR1 SGHTA, CDR2 FQGNSA. The DNA for the CDR3 is TGTGCCAGCAGCTTAAATTACGGGAACAGGGCTGGTGGCTACACCTTC. Translating it yields CASSLNYGNRAGGYTF.

The gene calls are TRBV13 and TRBJ1-5; weak D call: TRBD1 (5 bases). The CDR3 is 16 amino acids. The V gene lost 4 bases and the J gene lost 0 bases, with 13 bases spanning the gap. CDR1 and CDR2 (germline): PRHDT, FYEKMQ (reference sequence). For the CDR3, the DNA is TGTGCCAGCAGCTCCGGGGGACCGACTAGCAATCAGCCCCAGCATTTT. It translates to CASSSGGPTSNQPQHF.

This clone was observed a handful of times. This chain uses TRBV19 with TRBJ1-5, with D perhaps matching TRBD1 (6 bases). CDR1 is LNHDA, CDR2 SQIVND, per germline (reference sequence). This CDR3 spans 15 amino acids. Trimming stripped 6 bases from V and 2 bases from J, with 14 bases between. The chain's CDR3 is CASRVTGRGNQPQHF. For the CDR3, the DNA is TGTGCCAGTAGGGTTACAGGGAGGGGCAATCAGCCCCAGCATTTT.

This clone was detected once. The V and J genes are TRBV18 and TRBJ1-3, with 7 bases identical to TRBD1. Germline lookup yields CDR1 KGHSH and CDR2 LQKENI. Unmatched junction bases numbered 7, after V lost 5 bases and J lost 0 bases. This CDR3 has 16 amino acids. The CDR3 sequence is CASSSGQSSSGNTIYF. The CDR3 coding sequence is TGTGCCAGCTCATCGGGACAGAGCTCCTCTGGAAACACCATATATTTT.

The chain joins TRBV5-1 to TRBJ2-1, with 10 bases identical to TRBD1. Germline CDR1 and CDR2: SGHRS and YFSETQ. J gave up 6 bases and V 0 bases, and 3 bases lay outside the gene matches. The CDR3 is 15 residues long. The CDR3 loop reads CASSLGTGGGNEQFF. DNA for the CDR3: TGCGCCAGCAGCTTGGGGACAGGGGGAGGCAATGAGCAGTTCTTC.

The chain links TRBV6-2 or TRBV6-3 to TRBJ2-1; TRBD1 matches at 10 bases. Germline trimming cut 6 bases from V and 8 bases from J; bases unmatched to any gene: 10. The CDR3 is made up of 15 amino acids. Germline CDR1 reads MNHEY; CDR2 reads SVGEGT. The CDR3 bases are TGTGCCAGCAGCCCCCGTCGACAGGGGGCCCATGAGCAGTTCTTC. It specifies CASSPRRQGAHEQFF.

About this clone itself: This sample includes further DNA sequences coding for the same CDR3. J is TRBJ2-6 and V is TRBV5-1, with D maybe TRBD1 (5 bases). Germline CDR1 SGHRS, CDR2 YFSETQ. CDR3 size: 13 residues. V was cut by 4 bases and J by 4 bases, with 6 bases left in between. The DNA of the CDR3 is TGCGCCAGCAGCCCAGGGGGGGCCAACGTCCTGACTTTC. Encoded protein: CASSPGGANVLTF.

The V and J genes are TRBV18 and TRBJ2-5; 10 nucleotides match TRBD1. V dropped 3 bases and J dropped 6; count of bases not matched to a gene: 4. The CDR3 contains 14 residues. Germline loops: CDR1 KGHSH, CDR2 LQKENI. CDR3 coding DNA: TGTGCCAGCTCACCGGAGGGACAGGGGAAGACCCAGTACTTC. Protein: CASSPEGQGKTQYF.

The chain uses TRBV5-1 and TRBJ1-6; 7 bases are a match to TRBD1. This CDR3 region has 17 residues. With 0 bases clipped from V and 0 bases from J, the junction kept 3 bases outside the gene matches. Germline V gene lookup returns CDR1 SGHRS and CDR2 YFSETQ. CDR3 protein: CASSLGDSSSYNSPLHF. The DNA of the CDR3 is TGCGCCAGCAGCTTGGGGGACAGTAGCTCCTATAATTCACCCCTCCACTTT.